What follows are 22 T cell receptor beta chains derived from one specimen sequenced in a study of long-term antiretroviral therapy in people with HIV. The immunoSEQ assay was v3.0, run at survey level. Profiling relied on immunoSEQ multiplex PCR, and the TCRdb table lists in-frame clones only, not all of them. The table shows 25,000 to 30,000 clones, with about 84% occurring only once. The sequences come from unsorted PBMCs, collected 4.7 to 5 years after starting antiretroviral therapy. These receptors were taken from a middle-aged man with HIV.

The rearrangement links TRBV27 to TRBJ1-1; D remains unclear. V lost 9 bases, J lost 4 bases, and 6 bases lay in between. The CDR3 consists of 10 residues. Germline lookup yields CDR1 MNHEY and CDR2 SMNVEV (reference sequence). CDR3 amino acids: CARIITEAFF. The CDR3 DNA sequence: TGTGCCAGGATAATCACTGAAGCTTTCTTT.

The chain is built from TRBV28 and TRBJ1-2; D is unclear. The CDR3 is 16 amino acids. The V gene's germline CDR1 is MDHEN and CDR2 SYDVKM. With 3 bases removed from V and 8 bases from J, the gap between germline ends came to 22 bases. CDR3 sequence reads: CASSFPPGIQARGYTF. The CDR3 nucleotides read TGTGCCAGCAGTTTTCCTCCGGGCATCCAGGCTCGGGGCTACACCTTC.

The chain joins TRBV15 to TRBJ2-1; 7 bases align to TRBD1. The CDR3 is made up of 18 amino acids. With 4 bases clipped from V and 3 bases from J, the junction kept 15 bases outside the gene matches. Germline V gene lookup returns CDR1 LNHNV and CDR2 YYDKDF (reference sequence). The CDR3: CATSTPPRDRANYNEQFF. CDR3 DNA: TGTGCCACCAGCACCCCCCCCCGGGACAGAGCTAACTACAATGAGCAGTTCTTC.

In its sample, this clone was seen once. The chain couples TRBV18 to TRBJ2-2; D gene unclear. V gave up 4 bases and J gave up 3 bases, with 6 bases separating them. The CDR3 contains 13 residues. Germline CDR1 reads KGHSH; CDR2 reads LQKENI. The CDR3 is CASSQQDTGELFF. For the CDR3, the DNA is TGTGCCAGCTCACAGCAGGACACCGGGGAGCTGTTTTTT.

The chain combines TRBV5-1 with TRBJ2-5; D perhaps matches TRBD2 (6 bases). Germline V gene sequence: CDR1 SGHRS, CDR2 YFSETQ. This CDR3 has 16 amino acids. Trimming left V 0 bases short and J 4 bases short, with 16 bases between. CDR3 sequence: CASSLGGGIVSETQYF. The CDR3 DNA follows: TGCGCCAGCAGCTTGGGTGGAGGGATCGTGTCAGAGACCCAGTACTTC.

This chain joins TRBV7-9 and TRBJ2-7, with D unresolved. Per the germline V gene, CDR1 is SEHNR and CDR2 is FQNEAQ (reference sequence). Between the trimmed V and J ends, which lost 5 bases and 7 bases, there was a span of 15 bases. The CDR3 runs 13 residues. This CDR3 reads CASSGSGGIEQYF. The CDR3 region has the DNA TGTGCCAGCAGCGGATCAGGTGGAATTGAGCAGTACTTC.

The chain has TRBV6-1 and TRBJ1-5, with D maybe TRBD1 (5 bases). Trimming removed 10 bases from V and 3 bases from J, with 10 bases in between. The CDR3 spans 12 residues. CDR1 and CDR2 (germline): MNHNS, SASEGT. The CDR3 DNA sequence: TGTGCCACCCAGGGTTCCAATCAGCCCCAGCATTTT. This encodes CATQGSNQPQHF.

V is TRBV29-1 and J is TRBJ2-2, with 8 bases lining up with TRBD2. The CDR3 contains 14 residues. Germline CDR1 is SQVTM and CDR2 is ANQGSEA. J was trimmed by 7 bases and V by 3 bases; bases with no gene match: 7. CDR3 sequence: CSVDSGTRVGELFF. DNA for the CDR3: TGCAGCGTTGATTCAGGGACTAGGGTCGGGGAGCTGTTTTTT.

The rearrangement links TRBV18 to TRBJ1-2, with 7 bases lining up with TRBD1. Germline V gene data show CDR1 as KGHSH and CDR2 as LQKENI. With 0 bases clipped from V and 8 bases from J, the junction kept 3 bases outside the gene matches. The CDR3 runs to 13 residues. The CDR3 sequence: CASSPPQGGGYTF. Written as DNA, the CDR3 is TGTGCCAGCTCACCACCTCAGGGGGGCGGCTACACCTTC.

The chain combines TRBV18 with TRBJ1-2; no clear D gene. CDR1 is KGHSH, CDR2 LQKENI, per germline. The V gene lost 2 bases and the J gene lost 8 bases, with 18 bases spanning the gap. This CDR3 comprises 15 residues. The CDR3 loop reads CASSPTKTAARGYTF. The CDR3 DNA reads TGTGCCAGCTCACCAACAAAAACAGCGGCACGAGGCTACACCTTC.

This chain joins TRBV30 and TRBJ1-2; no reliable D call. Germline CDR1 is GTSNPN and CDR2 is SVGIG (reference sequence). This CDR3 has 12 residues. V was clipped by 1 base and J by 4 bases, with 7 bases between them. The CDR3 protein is CAWSEESYGYTF. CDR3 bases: TGTGCCTGGAGTGAGGAAAGCTATGGCTACACCTTC.

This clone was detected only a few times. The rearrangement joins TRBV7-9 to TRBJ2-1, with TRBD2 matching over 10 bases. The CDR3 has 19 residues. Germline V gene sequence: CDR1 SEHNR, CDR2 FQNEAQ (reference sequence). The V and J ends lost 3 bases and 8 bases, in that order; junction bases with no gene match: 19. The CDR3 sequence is CASSFGPRTQAGGGDEQFF. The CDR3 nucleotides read TGTGCCAGCAGCTTCGGCCCCCGCACCCAAGCGGGAGGGGGCGATGAGCAGTTCTTC.

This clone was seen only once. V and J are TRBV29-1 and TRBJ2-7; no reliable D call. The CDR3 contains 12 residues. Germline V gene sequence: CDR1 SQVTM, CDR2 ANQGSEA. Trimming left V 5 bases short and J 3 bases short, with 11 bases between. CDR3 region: CSVSQVNYEQYF. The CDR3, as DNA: TGCAGCGTTAGCCAGGTGAACTACGAGCAGTACTTC.

The CDR3 is CASSAGTGGLGEQYF. CDR3 nucleotides: TGCGCCAGCAGCGCCGGGACAGGAGGATTGGGGGAGCAGTACTTC. V usage is TRBV5-1 and J usage is TRBJ2-7; 8 bases are a match to TRBD1. Looked up from germline, CDR1 is SGHRS and CDR2 is YFSETQ. The CDR3 contains 15 residues. V was clipped by 4 bases and J by 7 bases; unmatched bases: 13.

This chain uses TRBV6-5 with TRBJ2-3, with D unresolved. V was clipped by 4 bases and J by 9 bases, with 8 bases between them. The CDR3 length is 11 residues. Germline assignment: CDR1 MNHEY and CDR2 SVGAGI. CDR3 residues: CASSSRSTQYF. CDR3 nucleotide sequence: TGTGCCAGCAGTTCTAGATCCACGCAGTATTTT.

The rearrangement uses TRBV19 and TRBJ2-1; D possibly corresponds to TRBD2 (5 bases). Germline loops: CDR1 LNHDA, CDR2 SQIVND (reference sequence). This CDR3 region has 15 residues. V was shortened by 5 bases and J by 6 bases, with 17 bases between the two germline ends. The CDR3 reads CASSSGLGVGNEQFF. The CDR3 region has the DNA TGTGCCAGTAGTTCCGGACTTGGGGTCGGCAATGAGCAGTTCTTC.

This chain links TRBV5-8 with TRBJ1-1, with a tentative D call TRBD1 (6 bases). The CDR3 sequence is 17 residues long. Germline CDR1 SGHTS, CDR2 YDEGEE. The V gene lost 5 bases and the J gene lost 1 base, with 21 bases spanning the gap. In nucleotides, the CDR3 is TGTGCCAGCAGGTCCGAGGGGACAAGCCGGGCGAACACTGAAGCTTTCTTT. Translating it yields CASRSEGTSRANTEAFF. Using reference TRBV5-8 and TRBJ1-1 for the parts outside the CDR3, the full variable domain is EAGVTQSPTHLIKTRGQQATLRCSPISGHTSVYWYQQALGLGLQFLLWYDEGEERNRGNFPPRFSGRQFPNYSSELNVNALELEDSALYLCASRSEGTSRANTEAFFGQGTRLTVV.

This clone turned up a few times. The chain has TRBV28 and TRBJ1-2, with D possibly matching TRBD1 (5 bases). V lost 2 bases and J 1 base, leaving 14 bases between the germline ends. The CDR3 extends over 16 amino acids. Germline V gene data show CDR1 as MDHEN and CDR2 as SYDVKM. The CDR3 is CASSLGGEGLNYGYTF. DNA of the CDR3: TGTGCCAGCAGTTTAGGGGGAGAGGGGCTTAACTATGGCTACACCTTC.

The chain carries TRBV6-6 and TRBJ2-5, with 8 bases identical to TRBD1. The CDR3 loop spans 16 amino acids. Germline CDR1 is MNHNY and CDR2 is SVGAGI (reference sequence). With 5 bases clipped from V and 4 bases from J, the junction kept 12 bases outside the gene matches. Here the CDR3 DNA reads TGTGCCAGCAGTCGACCGACAGGGGATAGGCTAGAGACCCAGTACTTC. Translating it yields CASSRPTGDRLETQYF.

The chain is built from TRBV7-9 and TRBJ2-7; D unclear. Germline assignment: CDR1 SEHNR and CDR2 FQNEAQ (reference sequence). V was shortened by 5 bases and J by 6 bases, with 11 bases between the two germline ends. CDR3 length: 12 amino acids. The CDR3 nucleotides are TGTGCCAGCAGCAACGATTGGGTCGAGCAGTACTTC. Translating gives CASSNDWVEQYF.

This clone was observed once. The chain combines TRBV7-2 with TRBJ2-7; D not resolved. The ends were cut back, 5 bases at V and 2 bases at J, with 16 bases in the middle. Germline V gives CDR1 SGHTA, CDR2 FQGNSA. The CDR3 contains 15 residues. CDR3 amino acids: CASSQPPGMAYEQYF. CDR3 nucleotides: TGTGCCAGCAGCCAGCCTCCGGGCATGGCCTACGAGCAGTACTTC.

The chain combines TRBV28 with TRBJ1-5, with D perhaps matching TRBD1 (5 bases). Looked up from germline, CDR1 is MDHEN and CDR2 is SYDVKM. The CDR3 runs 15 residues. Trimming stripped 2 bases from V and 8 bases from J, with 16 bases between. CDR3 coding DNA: TGTGCCAGCAGTTTAGACGAGGGGTGGGGGAAGCCCCAGCATTTT. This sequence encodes CASSLDEGWGKPQHF.